The rows below give T cell receptor beta chains drawn from one sample of a study of T cells in Graves' hyperthyroidism and ophthalmopathy. Via MiXCR, TCRdb re-called the multiplex PCR reads, giving one row per CDR3 protein. The sample lists about 150,000 distinct CDR3 sequences, roughly a fifth seen once, with 67% in the top ten. Sequencing was carried out using blood. The receptor source for this set is a woman in her forties or fifties with Graves' hyperthyroidism that later progressed to Graves' ophthalmopathy. CDR3s include the opening cysteine and the closing phenylalanine or tryptophan. A D gene is named only where the DNA matches it firmly. Clone sizes are given selectively: once, few, many, or a class where the clone is expanded.

clone_size d_call j_call v_call cdr3_nt cdr3_aa
NA TRBD1 TRBJ1-2 TRBV20-1 TGCAGTGCTAGTGGGACAGGTTCCAACTATGGCTACACCTTC CSASGTGSNYGYTF
NA NA TRBJ2-5 TRBV5-1 TGCGCCAGCAGCTTGGTTAGCGTTACTCAAGAGACCCAGTACTTC CASSLVSVTQETQYF
many NA TRBJ1-1 TRBV18 TGTGCCAGCTCACCTAACTGGGAGGGTGGCACTGAAGCTTTCTTT CASSPNWEGGTEAFF
few TRBD2 TRBJ2-3 TRBV11-2 TGTGCCAGCAGCTCGTGGGGTAGCGGGAGAGATACGCAGTATTTT CASSSWGSGRDTQYF
few NA TRBJ2-3 TRBV9 TGTGCCAGCAGCGTAGCCCACACGGCCCTCACAGATACGCAGTATTTT CASSVAHTALTDTQYF
many TRBD1 TRBJ2-7 TRBV6-1 TGTGCCAGCAGTGAAGCGCTTCAGGGGGCGCGGGAGCAGTACTTC CASSEALQGAREQYF
NA NA TRBJ1-2 TRBV27 TGTGCCAGCAGTTTAAGGGGGAGCTATGGCTACACCTTC CASSLRGSYGYTF
few NA TRBJ1-6 TRBV9 TGTGCCAGCAGCGGGGGACGGGTTCTTAATTCACCCCTCCACTTT CASSGGRVLNSPLHF
many TRBD2 TRBJ2-7 TRBV20-1 TGCAGTGCTAGGGGGGCCGGAAGACTAGCGGGAGGATCCTACGAGCAGTACTTC CSARGAGRLAGGSYEQYF
NA TRBD2 TRBJ2-7 TRBV5-5 TGTGCCAGCAGCGGACTAGCGGGCTACGAGCAGTACTTC CASSGLAGYEQYF
few TRBD1 TRBJ2-5 TRBV20-1 TGCAGTGGCACGGGACAGCAAGAGACCCAGTACTTC CSGTGQQETQYF
many NA TRBJ2-2 TRBV28 TGTGCCAGCAGTTCGCGTAGAGGGGCGGGCACCGGGGAGCTGTTTTTT CASSSRRGAGTGELFF
many NA TRBJ2-5 TRBV12-5 TGTGCTAGTGCGCAGCTTATGTGTCAGTACTTC CASAQLMCQYF
many TRBD1 TRBJ2-5 TRBV18 TGTGCCAGCTCACTTGAACAGGGGGCAATCGAGACCCAGTACTTC CASSLEQGAIETQYF
NA TRBD2 TRBJ2-5 TRBV10-1 TGCGCCAGCGGGGCTAGCGGGAGAAGAGAGACCCAGTACTTC CASGASGRRETQYF
many TRBD2 TRBJ2-7 TRBV2 TGTGCCAGCAACCTAGCGGGAGCTCGGCAGGAGCAGTACTTC CASNLAGARQEQYF
few TRBD2 TRBJ2-1 TRBV3-1 TGTGCCAGCAGCCAAGGTCTCGGACTAGCGGGAGGGGAGTACAAGCCTGAGCAGTTCTTC CASSQGLGLAGGEYKPEQFF
many NA TRBJ2-1 TRBV6-5 TGTGCCAGCAGTTACTCCCATTACAATGAGCAGTTCTTC CASSYSHYNEQFF
few TRBD1 TRBJ1-2 TRBV4-1 TGCGCCAGCAGCCCCATAAGCACAGGGGGAAGTGGCTACACCTTC CASSPISTGGSGYTF
NA NA TRBJ2-1 TRBV24-1 TGTGCCACCAGTGATTGGGGCTACAATGAGCAGTTCTTC CATSDWGYNEQFF
NA TRBD1 TRBJ1-2 TRBV20-1 TGCAGTGCTAGAACCGGGACAGGGAATGCGGATGGCTACACCTTC CSARTGTGNADGYTF
few TRBD2 TRBJ2-1 TRBV19 TGTGCCAGTAGTATAGATCCGAGCGGGGGACCCTACAATGAGCAGTTCTTC CASSIDPSGGPYNEQFF
NA TRBD2 TRBJ2-1 TRBV20-1 TGCAGTGCTAGTATACTAGCGGGAAACAATGAGCAGTTCTTC CSASILAGNNEQFF
NA NA TRBJ1-4 TRBV9 TGTGCCAGCAGCGTAGGAGACGGGGATGAAAAACTGTTTTTT CASSVGDGDEKLFF
many NA TRBJ2-7 TRBV2 TGTGCCAGCAGTGAAGCATGGGCAGGGTCGGGCGAGCAGTACTTC CASSEAWAGSGEQYF
few TRBD1 TRBJ2-7 TRBV6-1 TGTGCCAGCAGCGTACAGGGGGCGGTGCACGAGCAGTACTTC CASSVQGAVHEQYF
NA TRBD1 TRBJ2-1 TRBV6-1 TGTGCCAGCATACCCGCCGGGACAGGGAATGAGCAGTTCTTC CASIPAGTGNEQFF
many TRBD1 TRBJ1-1 TRBV20-1 TGCAGTGCTAGGTTTGGGCAGGGGGCCACTGAAGCTTTCTTT CSARFGQGATEAFF